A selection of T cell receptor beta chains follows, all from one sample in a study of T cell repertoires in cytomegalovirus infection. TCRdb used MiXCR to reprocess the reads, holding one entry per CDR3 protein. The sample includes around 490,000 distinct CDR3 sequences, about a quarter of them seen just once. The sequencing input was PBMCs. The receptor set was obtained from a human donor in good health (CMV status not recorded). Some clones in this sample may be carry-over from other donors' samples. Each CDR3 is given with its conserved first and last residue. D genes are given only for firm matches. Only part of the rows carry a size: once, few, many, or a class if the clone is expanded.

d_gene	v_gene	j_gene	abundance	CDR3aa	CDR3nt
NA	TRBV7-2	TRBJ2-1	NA	CASTNRDEQFF	TGTGCCAGCACCAATAGAGATGAGCAGTTCTTC
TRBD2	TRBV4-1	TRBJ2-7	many	CASSQDLVLAGGWQYF	TGCGCCAGCAGCCAAGATCTGGTACTAGCGGGAGGATGGCAGTACTTC
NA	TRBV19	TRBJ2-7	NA	CASRMAGPGYEQYF	TGTGCCAGTAGGATGGCCGGACCGGGCTACGAGCAGTACTTC
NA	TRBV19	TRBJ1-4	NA	CASSIGLNEKLFF	TGTGCCAGTAGTATCGGGCTTAATGAAAAACTGTTTTTT
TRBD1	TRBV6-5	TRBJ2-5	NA	CASSYSGGRQETQYF	TGTGCCAGCAGTTACTCAGGGGGCCGCCAAGAGACCCAGTACTTC
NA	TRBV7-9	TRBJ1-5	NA	CASSPPGDSNQPQHF	TGTGCCAGCAGTCCACCCGGGGATAGCAATCAGCCCCAGCATTTT
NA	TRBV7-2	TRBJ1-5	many	CASTGTGGPQHF	TGTGCCAGCACGGGGACTGGAGGACCCCAGCATTTT
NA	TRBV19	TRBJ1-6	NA	CASSPFQGTQSPLHF	TGTGCCAGTAGTCCCTTTCAGGGTACCCAATCACCCCTCCACTTT
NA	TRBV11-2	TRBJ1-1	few	CASSLDQVVNTEAFF	TGTGCCAGCAGCTTAGACCAGGTGGTGAACACTGAAGCTTTCTTT
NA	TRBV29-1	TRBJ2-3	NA	CSVEDVTGVNTDTQYF	TGCAGCGTTGAAGATGTCACAGGAGTTAACACAGATACGCAGTATTTT
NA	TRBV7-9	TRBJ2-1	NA	CASSFSATPLTNEQFF	TGTGCCAGCAGCTTCTCCGCTACACCTCTGACCAATGAGCAGTTCTTC
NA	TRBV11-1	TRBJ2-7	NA	CASSGAGGSLEQYF	TGTGCCAGCAGCGGAGCGGGTGGGTCTTTGGAGCAGTACTTC
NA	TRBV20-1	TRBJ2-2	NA	CSARMWIREKGVKLFF	TGCAGTGCTAGAATGTGGATACGAGAGAAGGGAGTGAAGCTGTTTTTT
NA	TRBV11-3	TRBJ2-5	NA	CASRKSAGAGETQYF	TGTGCCAGCCGGAAGAGTGCAGGCGCTGGGGAGACCCAGTACTTC
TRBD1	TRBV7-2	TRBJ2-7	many	CASSMDRGAYEQYF	TGTGCCAGCAGCATGGACAGGGGCGCGTACGAGCAGTACTTC
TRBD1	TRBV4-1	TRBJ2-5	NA	CASSQEDRGKEETQYF	TGCGCCAGCAGCCAAGAGGACAGGGGGAAAGAAGAGACCCAGTACTTC
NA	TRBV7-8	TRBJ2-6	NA	CASSPAGGGAGANVLTF	TGTGCCAGCAGCCCGGCCGGTGGTGGGGCTGGGGCCAACGTCCTGACTTTC
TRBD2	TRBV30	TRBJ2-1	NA	CALSGLAGAEQFF	TGTGCCTTGTCGGGACTAGCGGGAGCCGAGCAGTTCTTC
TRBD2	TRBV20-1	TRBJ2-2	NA	CSALTSGNTGELFF	TGCAGTGCTCTGACTAGCGGGAACACCGGGGAGCTGTTTTTT
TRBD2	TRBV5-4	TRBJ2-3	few	CASGTASGRSDTQYF	TGTGCCAGCGGGACGGCTAGCGGGAGAAGTGATACGCAGTATTTT
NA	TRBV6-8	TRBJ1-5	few	CASSSTRRRFNQPQHF	TGTGCCAGCAGTTCAACACGAAGGCGTTTCAATCAGCCCCAGCATTTT
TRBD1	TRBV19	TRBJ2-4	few	CASSHTGENIQYF	TGTGCCAGTAGTCACACAGGGGAGAACATTCAGTACTTC
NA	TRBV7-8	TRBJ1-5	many	CASSPTGFYSNQPQHF	TGTGCCAGCAGCCCAACGGGGTTTTATAGCAATCAGCCCCAGCATTTT
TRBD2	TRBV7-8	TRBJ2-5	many	CASSLRREGETQYF	TGTGCCAGCAGCTTACGGCGGGAGGGCGAGACCCAGTACTTC
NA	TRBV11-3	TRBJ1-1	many	CASSFSGNTEAFF	TGTGCCAGCAGCTTCAGCGGAAACACTGAAGCTTTCTTT
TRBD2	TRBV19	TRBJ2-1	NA	CAIGTSGSEQFF	TGTGCCATTGGGACTAGCGGGAGCGAGCAGTTCTTC
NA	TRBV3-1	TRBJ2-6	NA	CASSHRSPGYGANVLTF	TGTGCCAGCAGCCACCGCAGCCCGGGGTATGGGGCCAACGTCCTGACTTTC
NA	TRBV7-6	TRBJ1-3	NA	CASSQGGGRNTIYF	TGTGCCAGCAGCCAAGGAGGGGGGAGAAACACCATATATTTT
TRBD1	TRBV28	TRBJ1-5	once	CASRRTGDFAQHF	TGTGCCAGCAGACGGACAGGGGACTTCGCCCAGCATTTT
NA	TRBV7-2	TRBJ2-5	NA	CASSSPLGAETQYF	TGTGCCAGCAGCTCCCCTCTAGGGGCGGAGACCCAGTACTTC
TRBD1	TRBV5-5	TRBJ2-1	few	CASRLDRGRVEQFF	TGTGCCAGCAGATTAGACAGGGGGCGCGTTGAGCAGTTCTTC
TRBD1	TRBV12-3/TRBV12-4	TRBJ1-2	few	CASSPGQGERGYTF	TGTGCCAGTTCCCCGGGACAGGGTGAAAGGGGCTACACCTTC
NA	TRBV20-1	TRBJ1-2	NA	CSARDAGNYGYTF	TGCAGTGCTAGAGATGCGGGAAACTATGGCTACACCTTC
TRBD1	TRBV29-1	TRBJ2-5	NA	CSGKTGSVKTQYF	TGCAGCGGAAAGACAGGGTCCGTGAAGACCCAGTACTTC
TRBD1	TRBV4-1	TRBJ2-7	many	CASSQVGTGGSPYEQYF	TGCGCCAGCAGCCAAGTTGGGACAGGAGGGTCCCCCTACGAGCAGTACTTC
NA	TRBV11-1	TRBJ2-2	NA	CASSLLRQGNTGELFF	TGTGCCAGCAGCTTACTCCGGCAGGGTAACACCGGGGAGCTGTTTTTT
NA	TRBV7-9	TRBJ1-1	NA	CASSTGGGTEAFF	TGTGCCAGCAGCACCGGGGGCGGTACTGAAGCTTTCTTT
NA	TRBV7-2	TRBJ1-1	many	CASSLQGTANTEAFF	TGTGCCAGCAGCCTTCAAGGTACAGCCAACACTGAAGCTTTCTTT
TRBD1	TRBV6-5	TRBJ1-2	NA	CASSYSTGGSYGYTF	TGTGCCAGCAGTTACTCAACAGGGGGTAGCTATGGCTACACCTTC
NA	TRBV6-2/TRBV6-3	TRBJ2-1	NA	CASSYRASYNEQFF	TGTGCCAGCAGTTACCGGGCTTCCTACAATGAGCAGTTCTTC
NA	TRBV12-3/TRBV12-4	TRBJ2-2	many	CATRRNANTGELFF	TGTGCCACCCGCCGAAACGCGAACACCGGGGAGCTGTTTTTT